These 14 T cell receptor beta chains were all obtained from the same sample, sequenced in a study of T cells in women clearing cervical HPV infection. Method: immunoSEQ multiplex PCR; TCRdb's copy keeps in-frame clones and lacks some. This sample contains roughly 30,000 clones. Sequencing was done on a sample of blood buffy coat. Receptors originate from a woman aged 18 to 75 with a cervical HPV16 infection that either progressed to CIN3+ or cleared (not recorded which).

Note on this clone: The CDR3 extends 3 residues past the end of the read, so its final part is completed from the germline J gene. The chain is built from TRBV28 and TRBJ2-7; weak D call: TRBD1 (5 bases). Germline CDR1 MDHEN, CDR2 SYDVKM. V gave up 7 bases and J gave up 1 base, with 11 bases separating them. The CDR3 has 13 residues. Incomplete CDR3 DNA: TGTGCCAGCATTTCGACAGAGTCCTACGAG. Its protein is CASISTESYE. The whole CDR3 protein is CASISTESYEQYF.

A word on this clone: The read comes to an end 3 residues before the CDR3 does, leaving the germline J gene to fill in the end. The chain recombines TRBV6-2 or TRBV6-3 with TRBJ1-6; D might be TRBD1 (5 bases). CDR1 MNHEY and CDR2 SVGEGT come from the germline V gene. The CDR3 has 15 amino acids. Trimming stripped 3 bases from V and 3 bases from J, with 9 bases between. The CDR3 loop reads CASSYLGHYNSPLHF. The sequenced CDR3 bases are TGTGCCAGCAGTTATCTGGGGCACTATAATTCACCC.

Notes on this clone: At one end the junction does not follow the germline gene, possibly because of a read error. The read stops 3 residues short of the end of the CDR3; the missing end is completed from the germline J gene. The rearrangement joins TRBV28 to TRBJ2-1; no firm D call. Per the germline V gene, CDR1 is MDHEN and CDR2 is SYDVKM. The CDR3 totals 13 residues. The CDR3 reads CASSLDSNNEQFF. CDR3 DNA, as far as it was read: TGTGCCAGCAGTTTAGACTCCAACAATGAG.

Regarding this clone: The DNA ends 3 residues before the CDR3 does, and the rest of the CDR3 is filled in from the germline J gene. The rearrangement joins TRBV19 to TRBJ2-7, with a tentative D call TRBD2 (7 bases). V was cut by 3 bases and J by 5 bases, with 17 bases left in between. The germline V gene has CDR1 LNHDA and CDR2 SQIVND (reference sequence). This CDR3 has 15 amino acids. CDR3 sequence: CASSMNGGRVNEQYF. The sequenced CDR3 bases are TGTGCCAGTAGTATGAACGGGGGGCGCGTAAACGAG.

Remarks on this clone: The read stops 3 residues short of the end of the CDR3; the missing end is completed from the germline J gene. The rearrangement uses TRBV4-1 and TRBJ2-5; D perhaps matches TRBD1 (6 bases). This CDR3 is built from 12 residues. The V and J ends lost 10 bases and 2 bases respectively, with 11 bases between them. The germline V gene encodes CDR1 MGHRA and CDR2 YSYEKL. The CDR3 reads CATPRGQETQYF. CDR3 DNA, as far as it was read: TGCGCCACCCCTAGGGGGCAAGAGACC.

Partial CDR3 DNA: TGTGCCAGCAGCGTAGAGGGGGCTAGCACAGATACG. Protein: CASSVEGASTDT. The entire CDR3 protein is CASSVEGASTDTQYF. The chain links TRBV9 to TRBJ2-3, with TRBD1 matching over 7 bases. The read ends 3 residues early relative to the CDR3; the germline J gene fills the gap. The CDR3 is made up of 15 amino acids. The germline CDR1 and CDR2 sequences are SGDLS and YYNGEE. V lost 0 bases and J lost 0; bases outside the gene matches: 1. Based on the CDR3 plus reference TRBV9 and TRBJ2-3, the full variable domain is DSGVTQTPKHLITATGQRVTLRCSPRSGDLSVYWYQQSLDQGLQFLIQYYNGEERAKGNILERFSAQQFPDLHSELNLSSLELGDSALYFCASSVEGASTDTQYFGPGTRLTVL.

With respect to this clone: The read falls 3 residues short of the CDR3 end, and the missing part is taken from the germline J gene. The chain joins TRBV2 to TRBJ1-4; possible D gene TRBD1, 6 bases. CDR3 length: 17 residues. Germline lookup yields CDR1 SNHLY and CDR2 FYNNEI. CDR3 DNA, as far as it was read: TGTGCCAGCAGACCTAAGTCCGGGACATCGGGTTTTGCACCA. Its translation: CASRPKSGTSGFAP. In full, the CDR3 is CASRPKSGTSGFAPLFF.

In regard to this clone: Read data end 3 residues before the CDR3 end; the end is taken from the germline J gene. This chain joins TRBV5-1 and TRBJ1-5; D gene unclear. V lost 0 bases and J lost 5, with 6 bases in between. The CDR3 totals 13 residues. From germline, CDR1 is SGHRS and CDR2 YFSETQ. CDR3: CASSLVGDQPQHF. Incomplete CDR3 DNA: TGCGCCAGCAGCTTGGTGGGCGATCAGCCC.

A remark on this clone: The CDR3 end lies 3 residues beyond the end of the read and is filled in from the germline J gene. V gene TRBV6-2 or TRBV6-3 combines with J gene TRBJ2-7, with 8 positions matching TRBD2. The V gene's germline CDR1 is MNHEY and CDR2 SVGEGT. Unmatched junction bases numbered 8, after V lost 5 bases and J lost 2 bases. The CDR3 contains 15 residues. The part of the CDR3 DNA that was read is TGTGCCAGCAGTCATACTAGCGGAGGGACCTACGAG. Protein sequence: CASSHTSGGTYE. The complete CDR3 reads CASSHTSGGTYEQYF.

As concerns this clone: From the germline J gene comes the end of the CDR3, since the read stops 3 residues before it. This rearrangement joins TRBV5-6 to TRBJ1-6, with D unclear. Between the trimmed V and J ends, which lost 3 bases and 5 bases, there was a span of 9 bases. CDR1 is SGHDT and CDR2 is YYEEEE in the germline V gene. The CDR3 is made up of 14 amino acids. CDR3 sequence reads: CASSSQTNNSPLHF. The CDR3 DNA, read in part, is TGTGCCAGCAGCTCCCAAACTAATAATTCACCC.

As regards this clone: The read stops 3 residues short of the end of the CDR3; the missing end is completed from the germline J gene. The chain has TRBV10-1 and TRBJ2-2; no clear D gene. Trimming stripped 4 bases from V and 0 bases from J, with 9 bases between. This CDR3 is 15 amino acids long. Germline V gene sequence: CDR1 WNHNN, CDR2 SYGVQD (reference sequence). The covered CDR3 bases are TGCGCCAGCAGTGGAAAAGGGTCGAACACCGGGGAG. This encodes CASSGKGSNTGE. The whole CDR3 region reads CASSGKGSNTGELFF.

On this clone: From the germline J gene comes the end of the CDR3, since the read stops 3 residues before it. The chain has TRBV4-1 and TRBJ1-1; D gene uncertain. With 0 bases removed from V and 1 base from J, the gap between germline ends came to 9 bases. The CDR3 has 15 amino acids. Germline CDR1 and CDR2: MGHRA and YSYEKL. The CDR3 loop reads CASSQDMAANTEAFF. The DNA read from the CDR3 is TGCGCCAGCAGCCAAGATATGGCGGCGAACACTGAA.

Concerning this clone: Sequencing ends 3 residues short of the CDR3 end; the germline J gene provides the rest. J is TRBJ1-5 and V is TRBV19, with TRBD1 identical over 7 bases. Per germline, CDR1 LNHDA and CDR2 SQIVND (reference sequence). The CDR3 covers 16 residues. The J segment lost 2 bases and the V segment lost 3 bases, leaving 7 bases of the junction unmatched. The CDR3 DNA, read in part, is TGTGCCAGTAGTATGACAGGGAGGAGTGGCAATCAGCCC. Protein: CASSMTGRSGNQP. Given in full, the CDR3 is CASSMTGRSGNQPQHF.

Worth noting for this clone: The CDR3 goes on 3 residues after the read ends, and that part is filled in from the germline J gene. The chain couples TRBV2 to TRBJ1-1; a weak D match, TRBD1 (6 bases). The V end was cut by 6 bases, the J end by 5 bases, with 13 bases between. This CDR3 is 13 amino acids long. CDR1 SNHLY and CDR2 FYNNEI come from the germline V gene. The CDR3 protein is CASRGTTGTEAFF. The sequenced CDR3 bases are TGTGCCAGCAGGGGGACGACAGGAACTGAA.